The rows below give T cell receptor beta chains drawn from one sample of a study of T cell responses to AZD1222 COVID-19 vaccine. TCRdb's table, derived via immunoSEQ multiplex PCR, lists solely in-frame clones and lacks some. The repertoire holds about 110,000 clones, with roughly 84% as singletons. Here the sequenced sample was peripheral blood, taken on day 0 of AZD1222 vaccination. These receptor sequences come from an adult in good health. CDR3s include the opening cysteine and the closing phenylalanine or tryptophan. D genes are given only for firm matches. The size of a clone is reported for some rows only, either as once, few or many, or as a class for expanded clones.

CDR3 protein,CDR3 DNA,J gene,clone size,D gene,V gene
CASTTVADSPLHF,TGTGCCAGCACGACAGTTGCGGATTCACCCCTCCACTTT,TRBJ1-6,-,-,TRBV6-5
CASSPRQNNEQFF,TGTGCCAGCAGCCCCCGACAGAACAATGAGCAGTTCTTC,TRBJ2-1,-,-,TRBV3-1/TRBV3-2
CASRGNMALYEQYF,TGTGCCAGCAGGGGGAATATGGCCCTCTACGAGCAGTACTTC,TRBJ2-7,-,-,TRBV6-6
CASGLRGDEQYF,TGTGCTAGTGGTTTGAGGGGGGACGAGCAGTACTTC,TRBJ2-7,few,-,TRBV12-5
CASSYLQTQYF,TGTGCCAGCAGTTACCTCCAGACCCAGTACTTC,TRBJ2-5,-,-,TRBV6-5
CASSERGRMDTQYF,TGTGCCAGCAGCGAGCGGGGGCGAATGGATACGCAGTATTTT,TRBJ2-3,-,TRBD2,TRBV5-8
CASSYKETQYF,TGTGCCAGCAGTTACAAGGAGACCCAGTACTTC,TRBJ2-5,-,-,TRBV6-5
CASSSFSSGVSYEQYF,TGTGCCAGCAGTTCTTTCTCTAGCGGGGTTTCCTACGAGCAGTACTTC,TRBJ2-7,few,TRBD2,TRBV6-5
CASSLLAAGGEQFF,TGCGCCAGCAGCTTGCTAGCGGCGGGCGGTGAGCAGTTCTTC,TRBJ2-1,-,TRBD2,TRBV5-1
CASSIRGSHEQYF,TGTGCCAGTAGTATCCGGGGCTCCCACGAGCAGTACTTC,TRBJ2-7,once,-,TRBV19
CATSPRGGGTYEQYF,TGTGCCACCAGCCCCCGAGGTGGCGGAACCTACGAGCAGTACTTC,TRBJ2-7,-,-,TRBV15
CATSDLNYGYTF,TGTGCCACCAGTGACCTTAACTATGGCTACACCTTC,TRBJ1-2,-,-,TRBV24-1
CASGLPGRGGLHRDSTNEKLFF,TGTGCTAGTGGTCTACCCGGGCGCGGGGGTCTACATCGAGATTCAACTAATGAAAAACTGTTTTTT,TRBJ1-4,-,-,TRBV12-5
CASSEGAWTASNSPLHF,TGTGCCAGCAGTGAAGGGGCTTGGACCGCCAGTAATTCACCCCTCCACTTT,TRBJ1-6,-,-,TRBV6-1
CASSLEQGSYTIYF,TGCGCCAGCAGCTTGGAGCAGGGGTCATACACCATATATTTT,TRBJ1-3,-,-,TRBV5-1
CASSRTVGDTQYF,TGTGCCAGTAGTAGGACGGTTGGCGATACGCAGTATTTT,TRBJ2-3,-,-,TRBV19
CASSTQSAGAHPTYF,TGTGCCAGTAGTACCCAAAGTGCAGGGGCCCACCCAACGTACTTC,TRBJ2-7,few,-,TRBV19
CASSMGGVPYNEQFF,TGTGCCAGCAGCATGGGGGGCGTACCTTACAATGAGCAGTTCTTC,TRBJ2-1,-,-,TRBV9
CASSYRDRDRETEKLFF,TGTGCCAGCAGCTATAGAGACCGGGACAGGGAGACTGAAAAACTGTTTTTT,TRBJ1-4,-,TRBD1,TRBV7-9
CASSHEGLGVGEQYF,TGCGCCAGCAGCCACGAGGGGTTAGGGGTGGGCGAGCAGTACTTC,TRBJ2-7,-,-,TRBV4-1
CASSPPGLQETQYF,TGTGCCAGCTCACCCCCGGGACTGCAAGAGACCCAGTACTTC,TRBJ2-5,-,-,TRBV18
CASSPGGPGDTQYF,TGCGCCAGCAGCCCGGGGGGTCCAGGAGATACGCAGTATTTT,TRBJ2-3,-,TRBD2,TRBV5-1
CASSGHSGVEKLFF,TGTGCCAGCAGTGGACATTCGGGGGTGGAAAAACTGTTTTTT,TRBJ1-4,-,-,TRBV28
CATSDPRQGDTGELFF,TGTGCCACCAGTGATCCACGACAGGGGGACACCGGGGAGCTGTTTTTT,TRBJ2-2,-,TRBD1,TRBV24-1
CASSPDRDVGYTF,TGTGCCAGCAGCCCCGACAGGGATGTCGGCTACACCTTC,TRBJ1-2,-,TRBD1,TRBV28
CASSRGMGLDEQFF,TGCGCCAGCAGCCGCGGAATGGGGTTGGATGAGCAGTTCTTC,TRBJ2-1,few,-,TRBV4-3
CASSRVRVFDTEAFF,TGTGCCAGCTCACGAGTCAGGGTATTCGACACTGAAGCTTTCTTT,TRBJ1-1,-,-,TRBV18
CASSTQSGGTDTQYF,TGCGCCAGCAGCACCCAGTCGGGGGGCACAGATACGCAGTATTTT,TRBJ2-3,-,-,TRBV5-1
CAINLGNEGYTF,TGTGCCATCAATTTGGGGAATGAGGGCTACACCTTC,TRBJ1-2,-,-,TRBV10-3
CASGLGAEQFF,TGTGCCAGCGGCCTGGGGGCTGAGCAGTTCTTC,TRBJ2-1,-,-,TRBV6-5
CASSYTRQSGDSPLHF,TGTGCCAGCAGTTACACCAGACAGTCGGGGGATTCACCCCTCCACTTT,TRBJ1-6,-,-,TRBV6-5
CASSSTRGQQLNTEAFF,TGTGCCAGCAGTAGTACCAGAGGACAGCAACTGAACACTGAAGCTTTCTTT,TRBJ1-1,-,-,TRBV19
CASSQDPDRGQKDTQYF,TGCGCCAGCAGCCAAGACCCGGACAGGGGGCAAAAAGATACGCAGTATTTT,TRBJ2-3,-,TRBD1,TRBV4-3
CASSYSGGVPGETQYF,TGTGCCAGCAGTTACTCCGGGGGAGTCCCTGGGGAGACCCAGTACTTC,TRBJ2-5,-,-,TRBV6-5
CASNIKAAGGPLHF,TGTGCCAGCAACATCAAAGCCGCCGGTGGGCCCCTCCACTTT,TRBJ1-6,-,-,TRBV6-5
CASTGIPSYNEQFF,TGTGCCAGCACGGGGATACCCTCCTACAATGAGCAGTTCTTC,TRBJ2-1,-,-,TRBV28
CASSPPGLYEQYF,TGTGCCAGCAGCCCTCCGGGTCTTTACGAGCAGTACTTC,TRBJ2-7,-,-,TRBV3-1/TRBV3-2
CASKGSVYGYTF,TGTGCCAGCAAGGGGTCCGTCTATGGCTACACCTTC,TRBJ1-2,-,-,TRBV2
CASRPRTGGDEKLFF,TGCGCCAGCAGACCTAGAACAGGGGGCGACGAAAAACTGTTTTTT,TRBJ1-4,-,TRBD1,TRBV10-1
CASKVGEGIPETQYF,TGCGCCAGCAAGGTGGGAGAGGGTATCCCAGAGACCCAGTACTTC,TRBJ2-5,-,-,TRBV5-1
CASRGQGAEAFF,TGTGCCAGCAGGGGACAGGGCGCTGAAGCTTTCTTT,TRBJ1-1,-,TRBD1,TRBV12-3/TRBV12-4
CSAGDRGNGYTF,TGCAGTGCTGGTGACAGGGGGAATGGCTACACCTTC,TRBJ1-2,-,TRBD1,TRBV20-1